This T cell receptor beta chain was captured in a study of patients and donors after allogeneic stem cell transplantation. TCRdb called the RT-PCR reads again in MiXCR, with one record for every CDR3 protein. In the table there are 200,000 to 250,000 distinct CDR3 sequences, 13% to 15% of which are singletons. Trimming cost V 0 bases and J 5 bases, with 12 bases left between them. Germline CDR1 and CDR2: SGHRS and YFSETQ. The CDR3 runs to 14 residues. The table lists this clonotype with many counts. The specimen sequenced was blood, either unsorted or a sorted T cell fraction (not recorded which). This chain joins TRBV5-1 and TRBJ2-7, with unresolved D. The receptor was isolated from a human donor who was either an allogeneic HSCT recipient or a stem cell or donor lymphocyte infusion donor (not recorded which). It is not recorded whose cells these are; they may come from a transplant donor. In DNA form, the CDR3 reads TGCGCCAGCAGCTTGGGGCAGCCATCCAACGAGCAGTACTTC. Amino acids: CASSLGQPSNEQYF.